One and the same sample provided the 13 T cell receptor beta chains below, sequenced in a study of cytomegalovirus exposure and HLA in healthy donors. The PCR ran on 60 Vbeta and 13 Jbeta primers. Here immunoSEQ multiplex PCR was the method, and the copy in TCRdb shows in-frame clones only, minus some. The sample yields fewer than 150,000 clones, around 77% seen once. The sample was PBMCs. The origin of the receptors is a man between 50 and 59 years old in good health and CMV-seronegative.

The chain couples TRBV6-6 to TRBJ2-3; 9 nucleotides line up with TRBD1. Trimming took 9 bases from V and 0 from J; bases not matched to a gene: 7. CDR1 is MNHNY and CDR2 is SVGAGI in the germline V gene (reference sequence). The CDR3 contains 15 residues. The CDR3 bases are TGTGCCAGTAAACAGGGGGCCACTAGCACAGATACGCAGTATTTT. Translated, it gives CASKQGATSTDTQYF.

This clone was observed a few times. The chain carries TRBV19 and TRBJ2-5, with 12 bases that match TRBD1. The CDR3 runs 14 residues. CDR1 is LNHDA and CDR2 is SQIVND in the germline V gene (reference sequence). J gave up 7 bases and V 5 bases, and 5 bases lay outside the gene matches. In DNA form, the CDR3 reads TGTGCCAGTAGTCGTCCGGGACAGGGGGCGACCCAGTACTTC. It yields the protein CASSRPGQGATQYF.

V is TRBV29-1 and J is TRBJ1-2; 8 nucleotides line up with TRBD1. Trimming removed 6 bases from V and 4 bases from J; junction bases left unmatched: 7. The germline V gene has CDR1 SQVTM and CDR2 ANQGSEA. The CDR3 is 13 amino acids. The CDR3 DNA reads TGCAGCGTGAGCAGGCAGGGGGCCTATGGCTACACCTTC. Protein: CSVSRQGAYGYTF.

This chain uses TRBV6-4 with TRBJ2-2; TRBD2 is a possible D gene (5 bases). Looked up from germline, CDR1 is MRHNA and CDR2 is SNTAGT. Trimming shortened V by 10 bases and J by 3 bases, and 15 bases separated the two germline ends. The CDR3 runs to 14 residues. The chain's CDR3 is CATGETADTGELFF. As DNA, the CDR3 is TGTGCCACCGGGGAGACGGCGGACACCGGGGAGCTGTTTTTT.

The chain has TRBV7-9 and TRBJ1-5; the D is unclear. CDR3 length: 13 residues. Germline V gene lookup returns CDR1 SEHNR and CDR2 FQNEAQ (reference sequence). Between the trimmed V and J ends, which lost 3 bases and 7 bases, there was a span of 10 bases. CDR3 bases: TGTGCCAGCAGCTTTTCACCCCAGCAGCCCCAGCATTTT. It codes for CASSFSPQQPQHF.

V gene TRBV11-2 combines with J gene TRBJ2-3; 11 bases agree with TRBD2. V was clipped by 3 bases and J by 2 bases; unmatched bases: 1. Germline CDR1 is SGHAT and CDR2 is FQNNGV. The length of the CDR3 is 15 residues. In DNA, the CDR3 is TGTGCCAGCAGCTTGACTAGCGGGACCACAGATACGCAGTATTTT. Translated: CASSLTSGTTDTQYF.

The V call is TRBV7-2, the J call TRBJ2-3; TRBD2 aligns across 13 bases. The CDR3 runs 14 residues. Trimming removed 8 bases from V and 3 bases from J; junction bases left unmatched: 2. CDR1 is SGHTA and CDR2 is FQGNSA in the germline V gene. CDR3 amino acids: CASGLAGATDTQYF. The CDR3, as DNA: TGTGCCAGCGGACTAGCGGGAGCAACAGATACGCAGTATTTT.

The chain carries TRBV5-1 and TRBJ2-3, with TRBD2 as a possible D gene (5 bases). Looked up from germline, CDR1 is SGHRS and CDR2 is YFSETQ. CDR3 length equals 17 residues. Between the trimmed V and J ends, which lost 3 bases and 4 bases, there was a span of 21 bases. Here the CDR3 DNA reads TGCGCCAGCAGCTACGATTCGGAGCCCTATAGCGCAGATACGCAGTATTTT. Translation: CASSYDSEPYSADTQYF.

This clone has ten or more counts. The chain couples TRBV5-1 to TRBJ2-2; 8 bases map to TRBD2. V lost 3 bases and J lost 5; bases outside the gene matches: 6. The CDR3 is made up of 15 amino acids. Germline V gene data show CDR1 as SGHRS and CDR2 as YFSETQ. DNA for the CDR3: TGCGCCAGCAGCTCCCTCGGGGGGGAAACCGGGGAGCTGTTTTTT. Translating gives CASSSLGGETGELFF.

The V and J genes are TRBV5-4 and TRBJ2-1; the match to TRBD2 covers 9 bases. Germline CDR1 SGHNT, CDR2 YYREEE (reference sequence). V was clipped by 0 bases and J by 14 bases; unmatched bases: 6. The CDR3 is 13 residues long. CDR3 nucleotides: TGTGCCAGCAGCTTGGATGAGCGGGAGGCAGAGTTCTTC. Protein product: CASSLDEREAEFF.

The V call is TRBV6-6, the J call TRBJ1-2; no clear D gene. The CDR3 is 14 amino acids. Germline V CDR1 and CDR2: MNHNY, SVGAGI (reference sequence). V shed 8 bases and J shed 2 bases, with 15 bases lying between them. For the CDR3, the DNA is TGTGCCAGCGATCGCGGTGAGACCAACTATGGCTACACCTTC. It yields the protein CASDRGETNYGYTF.

The rearrangement uses TRBV6-5 and TRBJ2-3; TRBD2 might be the D (5 bases). There are 15 residues in the CDR3. The V gene lost 4 bases and the J gene lost 0 bases, with 11 bases spanning the gap. Germline loops: CDR1 MNHEY, CDR2 SVGAGI. CDR3 in amino acids: CASSSSGTSTDTQYF. The CDR3 DNA sequence: TGTGCCAGCAGTTCCAGCGGCACTAGCACAGATACGCAGTATTTT.

This chain joins TRBV19 and TRBJ2-2; 7 bases are a match to TRBD1. Unmatched junction bases numbered 6, after V lost 6 bases and J lost 5 bases. This CDR3 is 14 amino acids long. Per the germline V gene, CDR1 is LNHDA and CDR2 is SQIVND (reference sequence). Here the CDR3 reads CASRRQGETGELFF. The CDR3, as DNA: TGTGCCAGTAGAAGACAGGGAGAGACCGGGGAGCTGTTTTTT.